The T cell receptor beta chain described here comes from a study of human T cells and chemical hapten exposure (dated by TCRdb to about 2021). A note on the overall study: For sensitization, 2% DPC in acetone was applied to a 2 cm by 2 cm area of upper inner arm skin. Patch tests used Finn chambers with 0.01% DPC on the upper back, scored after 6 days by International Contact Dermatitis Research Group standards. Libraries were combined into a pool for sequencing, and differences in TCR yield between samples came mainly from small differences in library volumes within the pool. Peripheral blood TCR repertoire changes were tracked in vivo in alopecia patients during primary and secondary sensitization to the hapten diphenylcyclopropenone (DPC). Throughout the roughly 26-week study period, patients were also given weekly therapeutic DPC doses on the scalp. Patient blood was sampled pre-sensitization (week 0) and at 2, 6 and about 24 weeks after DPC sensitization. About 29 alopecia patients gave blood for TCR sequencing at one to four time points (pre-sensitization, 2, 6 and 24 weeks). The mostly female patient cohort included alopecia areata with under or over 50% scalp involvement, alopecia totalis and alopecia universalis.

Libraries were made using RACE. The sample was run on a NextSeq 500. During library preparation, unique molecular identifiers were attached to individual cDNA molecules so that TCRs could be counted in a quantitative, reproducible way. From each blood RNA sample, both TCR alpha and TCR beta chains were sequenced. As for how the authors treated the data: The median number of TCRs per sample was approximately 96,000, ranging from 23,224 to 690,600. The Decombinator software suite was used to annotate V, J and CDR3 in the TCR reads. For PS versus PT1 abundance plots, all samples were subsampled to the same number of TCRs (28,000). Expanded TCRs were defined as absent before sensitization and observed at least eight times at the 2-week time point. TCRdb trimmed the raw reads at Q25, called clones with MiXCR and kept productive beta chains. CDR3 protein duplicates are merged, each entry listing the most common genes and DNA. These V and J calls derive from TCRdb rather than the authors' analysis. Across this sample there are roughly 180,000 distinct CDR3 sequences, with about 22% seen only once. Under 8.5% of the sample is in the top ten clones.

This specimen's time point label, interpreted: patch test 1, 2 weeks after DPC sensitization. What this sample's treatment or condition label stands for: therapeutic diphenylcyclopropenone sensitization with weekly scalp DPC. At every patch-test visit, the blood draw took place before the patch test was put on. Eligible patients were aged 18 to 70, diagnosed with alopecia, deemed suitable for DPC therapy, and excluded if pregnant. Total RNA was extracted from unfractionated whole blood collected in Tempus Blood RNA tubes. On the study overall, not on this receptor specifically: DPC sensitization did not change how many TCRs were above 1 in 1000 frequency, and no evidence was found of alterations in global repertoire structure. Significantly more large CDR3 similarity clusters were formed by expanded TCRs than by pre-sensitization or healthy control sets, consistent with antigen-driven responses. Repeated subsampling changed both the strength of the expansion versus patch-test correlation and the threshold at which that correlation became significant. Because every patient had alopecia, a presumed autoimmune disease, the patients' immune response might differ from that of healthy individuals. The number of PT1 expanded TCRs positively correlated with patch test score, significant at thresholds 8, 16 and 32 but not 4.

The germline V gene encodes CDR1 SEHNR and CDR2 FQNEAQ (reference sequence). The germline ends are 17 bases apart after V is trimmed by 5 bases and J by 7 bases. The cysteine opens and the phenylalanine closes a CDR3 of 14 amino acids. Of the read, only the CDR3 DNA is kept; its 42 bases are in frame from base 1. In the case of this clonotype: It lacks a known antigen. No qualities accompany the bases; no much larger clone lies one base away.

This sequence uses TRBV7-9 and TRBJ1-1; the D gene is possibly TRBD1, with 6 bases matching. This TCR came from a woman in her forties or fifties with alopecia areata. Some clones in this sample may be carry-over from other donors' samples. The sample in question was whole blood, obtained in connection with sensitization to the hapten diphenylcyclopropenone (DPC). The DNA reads TGTGCCAGCAGCCTCGAACAGGGAATAGATGAAGCTTTCTTT. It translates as CASSLEQGIDEAFF.